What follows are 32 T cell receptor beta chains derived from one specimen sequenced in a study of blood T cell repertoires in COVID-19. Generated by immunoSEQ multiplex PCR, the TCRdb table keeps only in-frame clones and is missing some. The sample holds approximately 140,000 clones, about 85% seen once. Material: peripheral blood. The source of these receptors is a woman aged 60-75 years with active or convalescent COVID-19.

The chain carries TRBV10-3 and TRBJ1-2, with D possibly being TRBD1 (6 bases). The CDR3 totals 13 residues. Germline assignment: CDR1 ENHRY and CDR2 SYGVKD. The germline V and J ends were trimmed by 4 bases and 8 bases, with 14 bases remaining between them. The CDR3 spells CAISASGARGYTF. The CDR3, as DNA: TGTGCCATCAGTGCCTCAGGGGCGCGGGGCTACACCTTC.

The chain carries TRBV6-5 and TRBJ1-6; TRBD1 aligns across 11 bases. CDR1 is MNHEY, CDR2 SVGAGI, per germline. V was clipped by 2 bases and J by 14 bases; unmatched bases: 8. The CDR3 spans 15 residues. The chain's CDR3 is CASSYGQGAISSLHF. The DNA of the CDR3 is TGTGCCAGCAGTTACGGACAGGGGGCAATATCGTCCCTCCACTTT.

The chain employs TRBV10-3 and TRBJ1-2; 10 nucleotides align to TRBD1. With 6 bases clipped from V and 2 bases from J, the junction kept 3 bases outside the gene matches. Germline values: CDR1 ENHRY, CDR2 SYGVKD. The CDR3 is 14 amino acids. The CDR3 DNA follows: TGTGCCATCAGCGGACAGGGGGTGAACTATGGCTACACCTTC. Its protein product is CAISGQGVNYGYTF.

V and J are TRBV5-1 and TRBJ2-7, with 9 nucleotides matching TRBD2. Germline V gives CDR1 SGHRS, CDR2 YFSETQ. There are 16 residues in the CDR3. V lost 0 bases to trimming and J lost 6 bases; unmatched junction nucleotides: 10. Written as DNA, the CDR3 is TGCGCCAGCAGCTTGGCACCAGCAGCGGGGGGTGGCGAGCAGTACTTC. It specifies CASSLAPAAGGGEQYF.

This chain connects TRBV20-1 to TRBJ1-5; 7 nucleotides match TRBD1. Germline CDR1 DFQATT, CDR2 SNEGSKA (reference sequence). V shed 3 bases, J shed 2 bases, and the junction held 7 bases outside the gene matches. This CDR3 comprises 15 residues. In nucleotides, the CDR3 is TGCAGTGCTAGTAGACAGGGACAAGGCAATCAGCCCCAGCATTTT. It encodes CSASRQGQGNQPQHF.

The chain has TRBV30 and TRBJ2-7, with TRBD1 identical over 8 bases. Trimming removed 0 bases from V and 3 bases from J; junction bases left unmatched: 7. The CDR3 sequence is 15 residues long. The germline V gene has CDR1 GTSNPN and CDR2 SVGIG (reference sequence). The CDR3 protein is CAWSVPRTGYYEQYF. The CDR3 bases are TGTGCCTGGAGTGTACCCAGGACAGGGTACTACGAGCAGTACTTC.

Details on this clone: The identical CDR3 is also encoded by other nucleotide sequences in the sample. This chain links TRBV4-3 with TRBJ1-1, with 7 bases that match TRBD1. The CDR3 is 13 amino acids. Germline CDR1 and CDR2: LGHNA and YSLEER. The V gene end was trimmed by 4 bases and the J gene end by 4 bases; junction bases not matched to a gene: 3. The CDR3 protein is CASSPNRGTEAFF. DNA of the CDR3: TGCGCCAGCAGCCCAAACAGGGGCACTGAAGCTTTCTTT.

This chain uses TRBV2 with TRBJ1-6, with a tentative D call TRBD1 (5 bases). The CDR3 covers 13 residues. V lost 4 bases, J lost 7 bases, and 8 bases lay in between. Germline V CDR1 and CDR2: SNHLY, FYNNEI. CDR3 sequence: CASSAGPNSPLHF. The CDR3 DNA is TGTGCCAGCAGTGCAGGGCCAAATTCACCCCTCCACTTT.

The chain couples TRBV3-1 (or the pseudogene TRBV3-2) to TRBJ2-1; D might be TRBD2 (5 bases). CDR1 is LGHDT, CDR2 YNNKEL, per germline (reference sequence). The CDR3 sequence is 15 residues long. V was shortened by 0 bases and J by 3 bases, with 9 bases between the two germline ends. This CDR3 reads CASSQDLTSYNEQFF. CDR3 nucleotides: TGTGCCAGCAGCCAAGATCTAACTAGCTACAATGAGCAGTTCTTC.

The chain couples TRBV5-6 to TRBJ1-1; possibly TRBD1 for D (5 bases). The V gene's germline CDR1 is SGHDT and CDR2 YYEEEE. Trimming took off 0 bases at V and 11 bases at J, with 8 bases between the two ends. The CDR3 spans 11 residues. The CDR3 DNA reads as TGTGCCAGCAGCTTGGAAGGGGTCGCTTTCTTT. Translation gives CASSLEGVAFF.

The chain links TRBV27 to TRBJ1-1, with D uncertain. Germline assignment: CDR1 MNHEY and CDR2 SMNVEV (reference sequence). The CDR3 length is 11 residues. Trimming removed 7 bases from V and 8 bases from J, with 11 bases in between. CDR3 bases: TGTGCCAGCAAAAACATACGAGAAGCTTTCTTT. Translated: CASKNIREAFF.

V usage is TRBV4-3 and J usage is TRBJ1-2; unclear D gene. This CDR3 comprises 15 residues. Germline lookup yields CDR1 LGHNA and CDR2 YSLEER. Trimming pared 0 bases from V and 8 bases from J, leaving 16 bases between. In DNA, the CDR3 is TGCGCCAGCAGCCAAGACCCGGGGATGATCGGCGGCTACACCTTC. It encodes CASSQDPGMIGGYTF.

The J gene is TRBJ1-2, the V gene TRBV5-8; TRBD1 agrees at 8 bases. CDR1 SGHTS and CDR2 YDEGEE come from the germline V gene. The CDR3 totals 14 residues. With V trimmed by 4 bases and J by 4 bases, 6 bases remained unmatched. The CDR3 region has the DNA TGTGCCAGCAGCAGGACAGGGTTCCTCTATGGCTACACCTTC. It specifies CASSRTGFLYGYTF.

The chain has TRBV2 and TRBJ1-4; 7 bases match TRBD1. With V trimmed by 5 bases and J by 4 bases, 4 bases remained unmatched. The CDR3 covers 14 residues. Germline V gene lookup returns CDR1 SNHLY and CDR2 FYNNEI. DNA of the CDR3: TGTGCCAGCAGTAGCCAGGGGGGTAATGAAAAACTGTTTTTT. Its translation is CASSSQGGNEKLFF.

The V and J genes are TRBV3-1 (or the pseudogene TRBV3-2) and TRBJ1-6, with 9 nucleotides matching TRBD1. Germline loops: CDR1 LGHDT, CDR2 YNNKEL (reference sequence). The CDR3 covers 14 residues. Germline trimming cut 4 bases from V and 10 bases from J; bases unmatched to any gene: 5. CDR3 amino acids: CASSPGQGESPLHF. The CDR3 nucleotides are TGTGCCAGCAGCCCGGGACAGGGTGAATCACCCCTCCACTTT.

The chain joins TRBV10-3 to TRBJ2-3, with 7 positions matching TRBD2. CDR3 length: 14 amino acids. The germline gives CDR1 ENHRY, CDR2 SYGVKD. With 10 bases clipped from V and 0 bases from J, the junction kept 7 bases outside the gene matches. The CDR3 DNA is TGTGCCACTGGGGAGGGCTCTAGCACAGATACGCAGTATTTT. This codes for CATGEGSSTDTQYF.

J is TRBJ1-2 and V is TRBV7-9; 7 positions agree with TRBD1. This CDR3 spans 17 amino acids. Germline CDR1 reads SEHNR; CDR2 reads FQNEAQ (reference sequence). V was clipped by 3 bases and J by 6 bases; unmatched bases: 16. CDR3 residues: CASSFTGAYMQGDGYTF. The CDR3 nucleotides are TGTGCCAGCAGCTTCACAGGGGCCTATATGCAAGGTGATGGCTACACCTTC. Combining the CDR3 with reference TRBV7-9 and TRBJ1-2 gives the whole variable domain DTGVSQNPRHKITKRGQNVTFRCDPISEHNRLYWYRQTLGQGPEFLTYFQNEAQLEKSRLLSDRFSAERPKGSFSTLEIQRTEQGDSAMYLCASSFTGAYMQGDGYTFGSGTRLTVV.

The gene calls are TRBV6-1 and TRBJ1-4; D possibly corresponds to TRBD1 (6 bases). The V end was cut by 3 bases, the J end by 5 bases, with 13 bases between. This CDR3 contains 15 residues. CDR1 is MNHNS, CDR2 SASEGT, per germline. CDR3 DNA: TGTGCCAGCAGTGATGTGGGGGGGCGGAATGAAAAACTGTTTTTT. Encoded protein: CASSDVGGRNEKLFF.

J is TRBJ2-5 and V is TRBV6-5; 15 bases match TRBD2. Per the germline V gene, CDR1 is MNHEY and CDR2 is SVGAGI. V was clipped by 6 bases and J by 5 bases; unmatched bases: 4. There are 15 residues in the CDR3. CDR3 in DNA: TGTGCCAGCAGGGGGACTAGCGGGGGGAGGGAGACCCAGTACTTC. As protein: CASRGTSGGRETQYF.

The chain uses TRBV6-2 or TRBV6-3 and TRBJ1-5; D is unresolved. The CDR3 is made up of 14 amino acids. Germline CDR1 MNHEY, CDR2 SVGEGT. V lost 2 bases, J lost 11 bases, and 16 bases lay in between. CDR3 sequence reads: CASSYIGGASAQHF. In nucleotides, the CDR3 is TGTGCCAGCAGTTACATCGGCGGAGCTTCAGCCCAGCATTTT.

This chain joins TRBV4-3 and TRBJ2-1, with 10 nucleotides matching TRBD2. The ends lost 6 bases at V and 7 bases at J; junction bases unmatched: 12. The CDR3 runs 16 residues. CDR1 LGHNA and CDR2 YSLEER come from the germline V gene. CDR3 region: CASSRLREAGGNEQFF. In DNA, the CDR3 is TGCGCCAGCAGTCGCCTTCGGGAAGCGGGGGGGAATGAGCAGTTCTTC.

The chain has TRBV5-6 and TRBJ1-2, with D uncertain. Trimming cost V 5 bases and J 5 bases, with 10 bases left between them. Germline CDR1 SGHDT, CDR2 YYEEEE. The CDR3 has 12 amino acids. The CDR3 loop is CASSLIGYGYTF. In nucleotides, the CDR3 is TGTGCCAGCAGTTTGATCGGGTATGGCTACACCTTC.

The CDR3 loop reads CASSELITSGGNTGELFF. CDR3 nucleotide sequence: TGTGCCAGCAGTGAATTGATAACTAGCGGGGGGAACACCGGGGAGCTGTTTTTT. The gene calls are TRBV25-1 and TRBJ2-2; 11 nucleotides agree with TRBD2. V lost 1 base to trimming and J lost 1 base; unmatched junction nucleotides: 5. Per germline, CDR1 MGHDK and CDR2 SYGVNS. CDR3 length: 18 amino acids.

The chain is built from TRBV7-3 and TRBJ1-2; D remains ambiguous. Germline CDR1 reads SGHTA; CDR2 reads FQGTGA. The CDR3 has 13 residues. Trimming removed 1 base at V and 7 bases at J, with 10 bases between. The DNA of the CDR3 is TGTGCCAGCAGCTTAATGACCGGGGTTGGCTACACCTTC. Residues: CASSLMTGVGYTF. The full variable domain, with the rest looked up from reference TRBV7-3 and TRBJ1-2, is GAGVSQTPSNKVTEKGKYVELRCDPISGHTALYWYRQSLGQGPEFLIYFQGTGAADDSGLPNDRFFAVRPEGSVSTLKIQRTERGDSAVYLCASSLMTGVGYTFGSGTRLTVV.

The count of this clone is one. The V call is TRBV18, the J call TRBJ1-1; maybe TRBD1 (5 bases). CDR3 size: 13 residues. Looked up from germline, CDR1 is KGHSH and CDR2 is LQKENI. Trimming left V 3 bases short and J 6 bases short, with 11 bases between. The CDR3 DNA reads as TGTGCCAGCTCACCGGGGCCCAGCTCTGAAGCTTTCTTT. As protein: CASSPGPSSEAFF.

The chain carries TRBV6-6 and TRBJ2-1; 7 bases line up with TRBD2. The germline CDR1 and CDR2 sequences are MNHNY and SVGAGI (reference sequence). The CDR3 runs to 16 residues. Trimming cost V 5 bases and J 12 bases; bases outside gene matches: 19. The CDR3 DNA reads TGTGCCAGCAGTACCCACTCTAGCGGCCTTAATATGTGGCAGTTCTTC. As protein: CASSTHSSGLNMWQFF.

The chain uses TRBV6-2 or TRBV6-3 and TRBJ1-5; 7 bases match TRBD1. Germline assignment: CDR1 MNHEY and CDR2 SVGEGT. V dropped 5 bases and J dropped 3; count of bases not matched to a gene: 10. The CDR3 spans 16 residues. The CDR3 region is CASSTGASLFNQPQHF. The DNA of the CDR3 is TGTGCCAGCAGTACAGGGGCCTCCCTGTTCAATCAGCCCCAGCATTTT.

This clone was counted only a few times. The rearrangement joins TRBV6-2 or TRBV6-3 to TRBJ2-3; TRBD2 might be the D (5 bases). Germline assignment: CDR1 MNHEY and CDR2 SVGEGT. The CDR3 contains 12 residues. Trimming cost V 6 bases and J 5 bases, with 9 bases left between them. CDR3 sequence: CASSEGVDTQYF. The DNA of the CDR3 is TGTGCCAGCAGCGAGGGTGTAGATACGCAGTATTTT.

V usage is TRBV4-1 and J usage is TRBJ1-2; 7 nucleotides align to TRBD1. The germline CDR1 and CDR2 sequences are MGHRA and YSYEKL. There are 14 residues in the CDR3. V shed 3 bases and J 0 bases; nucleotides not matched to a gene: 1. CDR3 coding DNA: TGCGCCAGCAGCCAGGACAGGTCTAACTATGGCTACACCTTC. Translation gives CASSQDRSNYGYTF.

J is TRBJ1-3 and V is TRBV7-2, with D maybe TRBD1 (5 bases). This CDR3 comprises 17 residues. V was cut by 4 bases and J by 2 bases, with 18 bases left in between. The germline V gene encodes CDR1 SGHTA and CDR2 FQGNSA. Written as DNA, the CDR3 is TGTGCCAGCAGCTACAGGACATTTATACTTCCTGGAAACACCATATATTTT. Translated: CASSYRTFILPGNTIYF.

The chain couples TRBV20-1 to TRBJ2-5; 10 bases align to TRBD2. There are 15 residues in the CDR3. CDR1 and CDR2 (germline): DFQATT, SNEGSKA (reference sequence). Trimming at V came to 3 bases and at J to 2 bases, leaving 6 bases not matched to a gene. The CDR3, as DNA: TGCAGTGCTAGTAGCGGGGGGCGGAGGCAAGAGACCCAGTACTTC. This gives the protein CSASSGGRRQETQYF.

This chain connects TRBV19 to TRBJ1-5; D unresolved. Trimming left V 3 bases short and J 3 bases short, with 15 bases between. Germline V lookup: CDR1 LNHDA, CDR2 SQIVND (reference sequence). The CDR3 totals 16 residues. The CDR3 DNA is TGTGCCAGTAGTATTCCATCTGGGCTAACCAATCAGCCCCAGCATTTT. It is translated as CASSIPSGLTNQPQHF. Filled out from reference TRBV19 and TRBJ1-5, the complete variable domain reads DGGITQSPKYLFRKEGQNVTLSCEQNLNHDAMYWYRQDPGQGLRLIYYSQIVNDFQKGDIAEGYSVSREKKESFPLTVTSAQKNPTAFYLCASSIPSGLTNQPQHFGDGTRLSIL.